A selection of T cell receptor beta chains follows, all from one sample in a study of blood T cell repertoires in COVID-19. Libraries were prepared by immunoSEQ multiplex PCR; TCRdb keeps only in-frame clonotypes and omits some of them. The data show tens of thousands of clones, more than 80% seen once. Material for sequencing was peripheral blood. The source of these receptors is a man older than 75 with acute or convalescent COVID-19. Both conserved end residues are part of each CDR3. Fields, in order: D gene, J gene, clone size, V gene, CDR3 protein, CDR3 DNA. The D gene is left open where the match is weak. Clone size is given for some rows only: seen once, a few or many times, or a class if the clone is expanded.

d_call: TRBD1
j_call: TRBJ2-3
clone_size: -
v_call: TRBV7-9
cdr3_aa: CASSFRDRGRLWTDTQYF
cdr3_nt: TGTGCCAGCAGCTTCCGGGACAGGGGGCGCCTATGGACAGATACGCAGTATTTT

d_call: TRBD1
j_call: TRBJ1-1
clone_size: -
v_call: TRBV27
cdr3_aa: CASSSVQGAFANTEAFF
cdr3_nt: TGTGCCAGCAGTTCGGTACAGGGGGCTTTCGCGAACACTGAAGCTTTCTTT

d_call: TRBD1
j_call: TRBJ2-7
clone_size: -
v_call: TRBV7-8
cdr3_aa: CASSLNRGPSYEQYF
cdr3_nt: TGTGCCAGCAGCTTAAACAGGGGGCCATCCTACGAGCAGTACTTC

d_call: -
j_call: TRBJ2-3
clone_size: -
v_call: TRBV5-1
cdr3_aa: CASSGGRNTDTQYF
cdr3_nt: TGCGCCAGCAGCGGGGGCAGAAACACAGATACGCAGTATTTT

d_call: TRBD1
j_call: TRBJ2-1
clone_size: -
v_call: TRBV7-2
cdr3_aa: CASSPSSFRDSGFSDEQFF
cdr3_nt: TGTGCCAGCAGCCCCTCGTCCTTCCGGGACAGCGGTTTTTCGGATGAGCAGTTCTTC

d_call: TRBD2
j_call: TRBJ2-5
clone_size: few
v_call: TRBV3-1/TRBV3-2
cdr3_aa: CASSQDQLSGLAGSKETQYF
cdr3_nt: TGTGCCAGCAGCCAAGATCAGCTCTCGGGACTAGCGGGATCGAAAGAGACCCAGTACTTC

d_call: -
j_call: TRBJ2-7
clone_size: -
v_call: TRBV7-9
cdr3_aa: CASSLNILYEQYF
cdr3_nt: TGTGCCAGCAGCTTGAACATCCTCTACGAGCAGTACTTC

d_call: -
j_call: TRBJ1-1
clone_size: -
v_call: TRBV28
cdr3_aa: CASSLRYTEAFF
cdr3_nt: TGTGCCAGCAGTTTACGGTACACTGAAGCTTTCTTT

d_call: -
j_call: TRBJ1-3
clone_size: medium-sized
v_call: TRBV6-6
cdr3_aa: CASSPVGGRAYKSSGNTIYF
cdr3_nt: TGTGCCAGCAGTCCCGTGGGAGGCAGGGCTTACAAGAGCTCTGGAAACACCATATATTTT

d_call: TRBD1
j_call: TRBJ1-1
clone_size: many
v_call: TRBV13
cdr3_aa: CASSLQGAGEAFF
cdr3_nt: TGTGCCAGCAGCTTACAGGGGGCGGGTGAAGCTTTCTTT

d_call: -
j_call: TRBJ1-1
clone_size: -
v_call: TRBV4-2
cdr3_aa: CASSHTPGEGNTEAFF
cdr3_nt: TGTGCCAGCAGCCATACCCCCGGGGAGGGGAACACTGAAGCTTTCTTT

d_call: -
j_call: TRBJ2-7
clone_size: -
v_call: TRBV5-4
cdr3_aa: CASSLEAGLSNEQYF
cdr3_nt: TGTGCCAGCAGCTTGGAGGCGGGGTTATCGAACGAGCAGTACTTC

d_call: -
j_call: TRBJ1-2
clone_size: -
v_call: TRBV28
cdr3_aa: CASSLRQENYGYTF
cdr3_nt: TGTGCCAGCAGTTTGAGACAGGAGAACTATGGCTACACCTTC